The next 26 T cell receptor beta chains were all read from a single sample in a study of CD8 T cells in Susac syndrome. Random-hexamer reverse transcription was applied to roughly 0.5 to 1 ug RNA. TCRdb re-analysed the immunoSEQ multiplex PCR reads in MiXCR, keeping a single row per CDR3 protein. The sample has a few thousand distinct CDR3 sequences, 70% to 80% seen once; the top ten hold roughly a fifth. Delineation of memory subsets for TEMRA sorting relied upon CD27 and CD45RA staining. Source material: CD8+ TEMRA cells from PBMCs. The sample's subset: FACS-sorted terminally differentiated effector memory CD8+ T cells re-expressing CD45RA (CD8+ TEMRA). These receptor sequences come from a human donor with Susac syndrome.

This chain uses TRBV11-3 with TRBJ2-1; TRBD1 aligns across 8 bases. Germline V gene sequence: CDR1 SGHNT, CDR2 YENEEA. The CDR3 loop spans 16 amino acids. V lost 1 base and J lost 3; bases outside the gene matches: 5. CDR3 region: CASSLGLDRDYNEQFF. CDR3 in DNA: TGTGCCAGCAGCTTAGGCTTGGACAGGGACTACAATGAGCAGTTCTTC.

The V call is TRBV4-1, the J call TRBJ2-3; possibly TRBD1 for D (6 bases). V lost 3 bases and J lost 0, with 7 bases in between. There are 14 residues in the CDR3. The germline V gene encodes CDR1 MGHRA and CDR2 YSYEKL. In DNA, the CDR3 is TGCGCCAGCAGCCAGGGGGCCAGCACAGATACGCAGTATTTT. Amino acid sequence: CASSQGASTDTQYF.

CDR3 in amino acids: CASSGLAGGPETQYF. CDR3 sequence (DNA): TGTGCCAGCAGTGGACTAGCGGGGGGGCCAGAGACCCAGTACTTC. The V and J genes are TRBV6-1 and TRBJ2-5; 14 nucleotides agree with TRBD2. There are 15 residues in the CDR3. Unmatched junction bases numbered 2, after V lost 4 bases and J lost 4 bases. Germline V CDR1 and CDR2: MNHNS, SASEGT.

This clonotype was recorded only once. The CDR3 region is CASAGQPYEQYF. The CDR3 DNA is TGTGCCAGCGCGGGACAGCCCTACGAGCAGTACTTC. V is TRBV14 and J is TRBJ2-7; possibly TRBD1 for D (7 bases). Trimming took off 8 bases at V and 2 bases at J, with 10 bases between the two ends. The CDR3 extends over 12 amino acids. Germline V gene lookup returns CDR1 SGHDN and CDR2 FVKESK.

The DNA for the CDR3 is TGCGCCAGCAGCTTGGAACAGGGGTGGGTCGAGCAGTACTTC. As protein: CASSLEQGWVEQYF. This chain links TRBV5-1 with TRBJ2-7, with 7 bases lining up with TRBD1. The CDR3 spans 14 residues. Germline assignment: CDR1 SGHRS and CDR2 YFSETQ. V dropped 0 bases and J dropped 6; count of bases not matched to a gene: 6.

The J gene is TRBJ2-5, the V gene TRBV24-1, with D hard to call. This CDR3 contains 13 residues. Between the trimmed V and J ends, which lost 0 bases and 5 bases, there was a span of 6 bases. Germline CDR1 KGHDR, CDR2 SFDVKD. The CDR3 coding sequence is TGTGCCACCAGTGATTTGGCGCGGGAGACCCAGTACTTC. Amino acid sequence: CATSDLARETQYF.

The chain combines TRBV28 with TRBJ2-2; D remains ambiguous. In germline, CDR1 is MDHEN, CDR2 SYDVKM. The V and J ends lost 2 bases and 6 bases respectively, with 13 bases between them. The CDR3 sequence is 15 residues long. The CDR3 DNA reads TGTGCCAGCAGTTTAAGTACCCCACCACCCGGGGAGCTGTTTTTT. The encoded protein is CASSLSTPPPGELFF.

This chain connects TRBV27 to TRBJ2-7; TRBD2 matches at 7 bases. The junction had 12 bases not matched to a gene; V was cut back by 10 bases and J by 3 bases. Germline CDR1 and CDR2: MNHEY and SMNVEV (reference sequence). This CDR3 is built from 14 residues. CDR3 sequence reads: CATSPTSAFYEQYF. The DNA of the CDR3 is TGTGCCACCTCCCCAACTAGCGCATTCTACGAGCAGTACTTC.

This chain connects TRBV18 to TRBJ2-2; D gene ambiguous. Trimming took 3 bases from V and 0 from J, leaving 8 bases between them. The length of the CDR3 is 15 residues. CDR1 and CDR2 from the germline V gene are KGHSH and LQKENI. In DNA form, the CDR3 reads TGTGCCAGCTCACCGGTCAGGCCGAACACCGGGGAGCTGTTTTTT. As protein: CASSPVRPNTGELFF.

V and J are TRBV22-1 and TRBJ1-2; the table's D call of TRBD1 was not tested on the DNA. TRBV22-1 is reported as a pseudogene. The length of the CDR3 is 15 residues. The CDR3 here is CPGSAQGTFNYGYTF. DNA of the CDR3: TGTCCTGGGAGCGCACAGGGGACATTTAACTATGGCTACACCTTC.

Written as DNA, the CDR3 is TGTGCCAGCAGTCCGACAGGGAACCCCACCTACGAGCAGTACTTC. As protein: CASSPTGNPTYEQYF. The rearrangement uses TRBV12-3 or TRBV12-4 and TRBJ2-7; 7 bases line up with TRBD1. J gave up 2 bases and V 5 bases, and 9 bases lay outside the gene matches. The CDR3 loop spans 15 amino acids.

The chain couples TRBV12-3 or TRBV12-4 to TRBJ1-1; TRBD1 agrees at 7 bases. The CDR3 totals 14 residues. The V gene end was trimmed by 5 bases and the J gene end by 5 bases; junction bases not matched to a gene: 8. The CDR3 loop reads CASSQAGGGTEAFF. The CDR3 nucleotides read TGTGCCAGCAGTCAGGCAGGGGGAGGTACTGAAGCTTTCTTT.

This clonotype has a single count. The genes are TRBV13 and TRBJ2-7; possibly TRBD2 for D (7 bases). Germline assignment: CDR1 PRHDT and CDR2 FYEKMQ (reference sequence). The CDR3 contains 14 residues. Between the trimmed V and J ends, which lost 5 bases and 3 bases, there was a span of 14 bases. The CDR3 DNA sequence: TGTGCCAGCAGCACGGCGGGGGCCCACTACGAGCAGTACTTC. Translated, it gives CASSTAGAHYEQYF.

The V call is TRBV13, the J call TRBJ2-4; TRBD2 matches 12 bases. CDR3 length: 14 amino acids. Unmatched junction bases numbered 8, after V lost 5 bases and J lost 12 bases. Germline loops: CDR1 PRHDT, CDR2 FYEKMQ (reference sequence). The CDR3 DNA is TGTGCCAGCAGCCCCTTGACTAGCGGGAGTACTCAGTACTTC. This encodes CASSPLTSGSTQYF.

This chain links TRBV27 with TRBJ1-1; possibly TRBD1 for D (6 bases). Germline assignment: CDR1 MNHEY and CDR2 SMNVEV (reference sequence). Trimming took 7 bases from V and 0 from J, leaving 15 bases between them. CDR3 length: 15 amino acids. The DNA for the CDR3 is TGTGCCAGCAACCCGGGGGCAGGGATGAACACTGAAGCTTTCTTT. It yields the protein CASNPGAGMNTEAFF.

This clonotype was found a few times. The chain's CDR3 is CASSSYGGWTYEQYF. CDR3 sequence (DNA): TGTGCCAGCAGCTCCTATGGGGGGTGGACCTACGAGCAGTACTTC. The rearrangement links TRBV5-6 to TRBJ2-7, with a weak D call TRBD2 (6 bases). The CDR3 length is 15 residues. V lost 3 bases and J lost 2, with 15 bases in between. Germline CDR1 is SGHDT and CDR2 is YYEEEE.

The chain links TRBV28 to TRBJ1-1; TRBD1 might be the D (5 bases). Germline-derived CDR1 and CDR2 are MDHEN and SYDVKM. The CDR3 length is 14 residues. With 9 bases removed from V and 0 bases from J, the gap between germline ends came to 14 bases. The CDR3 coding sequence is TGTGCCAGTAAGGTGGTGGGGGTGAACACTGAAGCTTTCTTT. Its translation is CASKVVGVNTEAFF.

Worth noting for this clonotype: Because the CDR3 is missing its conserved closing phenylalanine or tryptophan, this is likely a read error. V is TRBV20-1 and J is TRBJ2-7; D is undetermined. V was trimmed by 6 bases and J by 5 bases, leaving 14 bases between them. The germline V gene has CDR1 DFQATT and CDR2 SNEGSKA (reference sequence). This CDR3 has 12 residues. Written as DNA, the CDR3 is TGCAGTGCCTACCAGGATTGGAACGAGCAGTACCTC. Protein product: CSAYQDWNEQYL.

This clonotype was seen a handful of times. The V call is TRBV29-1, the J call TRBJ2-1; D perhaps matches TRBD2 (5 bases). V lost 4 bases and J lost 7, with 5 bases in between. Per germline, CDR1 SQVTM and CDR2 ANQGSEA. CDR3 size: 10 residues. The CDR3 is CSVGGNEQFF. The CDR3, as DNA: TGCAGCGTTGGAGGGAATGAGCAGTTCTTC.

This clonotype has more than one count but fewer than ten. This chain uses TRBV5-1 with TRBJ2-2; D may be TRBD2 (5 bases). Trimming left V 0 bases short and J 4 bases short, with 10 bases between. Germline CDR1 and CDR2: SGHRS and YFSETQ. The CDR3 is 15 amino acids. CDR3 in DNA: TGCGCCAGCAGCTTGGAGGGAGAGACCACCGGGGAGCTGTTTTTT. It translates to CASSLEGETTGELFF.

This rearrangement joins TRBV29-1 to TRBJ2-7; 10 nucleotides agree with TRBD1. The V gene end was trimmed by 4 bases and the J gene end by 3 bases; junction bases not matched to a gene: 3. Germline values: CDR1 SQVTM, CDR2 ANQGSEA. There are 13 residues in the CDR3. The CDR3 is CSVARDRGYEQYF. The CDR3 coding sequence is TGCAGCGTTGCGAGGGACAGGGGCTACGAGCAGTACTTC.

The chain uses TRBV28 and TRBJ2-5; D perhaps matches TRBD2 (5 bases). With 6 bases removed from V and 5 bases from J, the gap between germline ends came to 7 bases. CDR1 is MDHEN, CDR2 SYDVKM, per germline. The CDR3 covers 11 residues. The DNA of the CDR3 is TGTGCCAGCAGGGGAGTGGAGACCCAGTACTTC. Translated: CASRGVETQYF.

The V call is TRBV4-1, the J call TRBJ2-1; a possible D gene is TRBD1 (6 bases). Germline V gene sequence: CDR1 MGHRA, CDR2 YSYEKL. Trimming took off 0 bases at V and 1 base at J, with 13 bases between the two ends. This CDR3 is 17 amino acids long. The CDR3 bases are TGCGCCAGCAGCCAAGAACCGTGGGGGCTATCCTACAATGAGCAGTTCTTC. As protein: CASSQEPWGLSYNEQFF.

The rearrangement links TRBV20-1 to TRBJ2-7; a possible D gene is TRBD2 (7 bases). The CDR3 contains 16 residues. The germline gives CDR1 DFQATT, CDR2 SNEGSKA (reference sequence). The V end was cut by 3 bases, the J end by 2 bases, with 20 bases between. CDR3 coding DNA: TGCAGTGCTAGCGGAGAGGGGGGGGAGGGGCCCTACGAGCAGTACTTC. Its protein is CSASGEGGEGPYEQYF.

In this sample, this clonotype turned up a few times. V and J are TRBV11-2 and TRBJ2-1; D is perhaps TRBD2 (6 bases). Germline values: CDR1 SGHAT, CDR2 FQNNGV. This CDR3 contains 13 residues. Trimming pared 5 bases from V and 8 bases from J, leaving 13 bases between. CDR3 sequence (DNA): TGTGCCAGCAGCACCACTAGCTTAGATGAGCAGTTCTTC. Translation: CASSTTSLDEQFF.

This clonotype was seen only once. The chain joins TRBV13 to TRBJ1-2; D is ambiguous. CDR3 length equals 13 residues. CDR1 is PRHDT and CDR2 is FYEKMQ in the germline V gene (reference sequence). V was cut by 1 base and J by 6 bases, with 9 bases left in between. CDR3 residues: CASSLAGDDGYTF. For the CDR3, the DNA is TGTGCCAGCAGCTTAGCGGGAGACGATGGCTACACCTTC.